This TCR beta chain is drawn from a study of blood T cell repertoires in COVID-19. The method was immunoSEQ multiplex PCR; TCRdb's version includes in-frame clones alone and lacks a portion of them. The sample includes roughly 250,000 clones, 75% to 85% seen only once; the top ten take over 4.5%. The germline gives CDR1 WNHNN, CDR2 SYGVQD (reference sequence). The CDR3 is 12 amino acids. V lost 8 bases to trimming and J lost 7 bases, with 11 bases between them. Sequenced: peripheral blood. The chain carries TRBV10-1 and TRBJ2-2; maybe TRBD1 (5 bases). The origin of this receptor is a human donor in a cohort sampled during active COVID-19. This CDR3 is CASGQGDGELFF. The DNA for the CDR3 is TGCGCCAGCGGTCAGGGCGACGGGGAGCTGTTTTTT.